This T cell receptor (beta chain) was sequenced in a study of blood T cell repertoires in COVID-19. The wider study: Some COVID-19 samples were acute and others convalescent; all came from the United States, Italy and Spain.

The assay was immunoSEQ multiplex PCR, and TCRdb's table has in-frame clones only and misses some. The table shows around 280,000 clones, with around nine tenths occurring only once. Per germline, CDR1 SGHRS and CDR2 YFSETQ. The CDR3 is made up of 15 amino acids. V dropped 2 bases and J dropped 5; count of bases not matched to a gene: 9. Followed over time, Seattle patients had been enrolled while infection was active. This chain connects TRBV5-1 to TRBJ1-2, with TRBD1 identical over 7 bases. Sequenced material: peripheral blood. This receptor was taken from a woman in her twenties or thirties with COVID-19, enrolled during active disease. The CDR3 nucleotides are TGCGCCAGCAGCTTAAATAGAGGGACAGATTATGGCTACACCTTC. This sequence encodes CASSLNRGTDYGYTF.